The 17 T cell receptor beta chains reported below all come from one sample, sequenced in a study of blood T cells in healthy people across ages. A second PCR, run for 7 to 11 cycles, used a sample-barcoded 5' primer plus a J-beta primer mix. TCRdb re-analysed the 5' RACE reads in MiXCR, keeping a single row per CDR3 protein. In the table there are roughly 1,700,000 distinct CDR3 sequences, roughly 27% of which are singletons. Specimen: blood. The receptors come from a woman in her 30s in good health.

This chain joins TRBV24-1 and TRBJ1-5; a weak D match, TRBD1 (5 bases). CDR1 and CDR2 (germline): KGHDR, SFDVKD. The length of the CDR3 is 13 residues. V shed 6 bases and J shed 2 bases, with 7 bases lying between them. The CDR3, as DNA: TGTGCCACCAGTTGGGACGGCAATCAGCCCCAGCATTTT. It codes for CATSWDGNQPQHF.

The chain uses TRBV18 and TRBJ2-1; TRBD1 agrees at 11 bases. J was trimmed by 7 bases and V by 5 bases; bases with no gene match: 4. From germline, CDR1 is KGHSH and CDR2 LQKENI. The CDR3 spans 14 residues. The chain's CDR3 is CASSKDRGHNEQFF. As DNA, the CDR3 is TGTGCCAGCTCAAAGGACAGGGGGCATAATGAGCAGTTCTTC.

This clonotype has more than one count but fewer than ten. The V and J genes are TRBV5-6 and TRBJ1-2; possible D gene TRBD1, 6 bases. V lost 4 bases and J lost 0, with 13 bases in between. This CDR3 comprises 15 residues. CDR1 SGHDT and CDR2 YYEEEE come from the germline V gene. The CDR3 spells CASSVIQGSNYGYTF. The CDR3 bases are TGTGCCAGCAGCGTCATACAGGGATCTAACTATGGCTACACCTTC.

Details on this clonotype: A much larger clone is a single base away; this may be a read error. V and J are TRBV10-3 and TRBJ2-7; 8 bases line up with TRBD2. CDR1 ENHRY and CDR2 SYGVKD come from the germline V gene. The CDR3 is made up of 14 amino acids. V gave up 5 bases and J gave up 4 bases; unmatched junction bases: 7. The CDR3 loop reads CAISTAGVNYEQYF. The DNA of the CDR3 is TGTGCCATCAGTACAGCGGGGGTTAATTACGAGCAGTACTTC.

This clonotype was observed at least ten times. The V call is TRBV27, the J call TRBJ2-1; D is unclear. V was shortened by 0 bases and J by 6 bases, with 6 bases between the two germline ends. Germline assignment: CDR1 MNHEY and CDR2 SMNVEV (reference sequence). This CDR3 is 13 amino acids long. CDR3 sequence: CASSLSPSNEQFF. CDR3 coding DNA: TGTGCCAGCAGTTTATCGCCTTCCAATGAGCAGTTCTTC.

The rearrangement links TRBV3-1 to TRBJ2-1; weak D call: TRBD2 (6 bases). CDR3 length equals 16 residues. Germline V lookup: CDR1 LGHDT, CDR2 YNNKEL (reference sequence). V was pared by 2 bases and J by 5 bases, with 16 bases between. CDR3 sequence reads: CASSQFFFGTDNEQFF. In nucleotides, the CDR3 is TGTGCCAGCAGCCAATTTTTTTTCGGGACTGACAATGAGCAGTTCTTC.

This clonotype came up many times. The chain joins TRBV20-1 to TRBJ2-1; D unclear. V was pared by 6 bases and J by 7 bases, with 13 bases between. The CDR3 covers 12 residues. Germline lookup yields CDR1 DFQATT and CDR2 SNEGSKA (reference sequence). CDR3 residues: CSAEKGLNEQFF. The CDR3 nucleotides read TGCAGTGCCGAAAAAGGGTTAAATGAGCAGTTCTTC.

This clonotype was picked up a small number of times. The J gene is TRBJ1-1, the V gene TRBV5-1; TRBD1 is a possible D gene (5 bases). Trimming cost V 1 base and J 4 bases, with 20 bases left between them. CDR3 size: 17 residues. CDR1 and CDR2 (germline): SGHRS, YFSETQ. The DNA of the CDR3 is TGCGCCAGCAGCTTGAACGGGGGGTTGGGTTTCGGCACTGAAGCTTTCTTT. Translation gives CASSLNGGLGFGTEAFF.

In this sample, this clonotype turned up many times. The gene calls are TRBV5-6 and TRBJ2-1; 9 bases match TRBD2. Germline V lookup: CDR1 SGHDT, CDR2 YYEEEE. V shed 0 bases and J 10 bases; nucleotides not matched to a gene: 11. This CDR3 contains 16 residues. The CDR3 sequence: CASSLEGRLAGNEQFF. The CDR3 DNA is TGTGCCAGCAGCTTGGAAGGGCGGCTAGCGGGGAACGAGCAGTTCTTC.

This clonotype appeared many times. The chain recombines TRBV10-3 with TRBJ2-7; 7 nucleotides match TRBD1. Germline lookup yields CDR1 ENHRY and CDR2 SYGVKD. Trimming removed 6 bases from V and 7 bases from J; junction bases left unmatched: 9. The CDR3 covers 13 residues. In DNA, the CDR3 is TGTGCCATCAGCGATCGACAGGGCAAGGAGCAGTACTTC. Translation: CAISDRQGKEQYF.

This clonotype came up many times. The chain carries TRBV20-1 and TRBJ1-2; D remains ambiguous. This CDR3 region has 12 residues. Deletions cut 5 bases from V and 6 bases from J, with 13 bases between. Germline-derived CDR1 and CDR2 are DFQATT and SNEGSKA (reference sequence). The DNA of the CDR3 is TGCAGTGCTCCGGTTCTACATGATGGCTACACCTTC. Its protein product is CSAPVLHDGYTF.

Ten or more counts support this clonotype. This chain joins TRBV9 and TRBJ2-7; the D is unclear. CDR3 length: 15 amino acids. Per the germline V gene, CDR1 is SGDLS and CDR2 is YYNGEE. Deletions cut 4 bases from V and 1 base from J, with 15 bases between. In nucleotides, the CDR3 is TGTGCCAGCAGCTTCGGCACATCCACTTCCTACGAGCAGTACTTC. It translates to CASSFGTSTSYEQYF.

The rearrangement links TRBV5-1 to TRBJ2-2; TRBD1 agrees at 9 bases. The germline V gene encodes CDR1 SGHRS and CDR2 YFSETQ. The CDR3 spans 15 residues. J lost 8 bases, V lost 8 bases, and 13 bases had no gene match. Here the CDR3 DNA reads TGCGCCAGTGAACCGGGACAGGGTATTTCAGGGGAGCTGTTTTTT. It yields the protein CASEPGQGISGELFF.

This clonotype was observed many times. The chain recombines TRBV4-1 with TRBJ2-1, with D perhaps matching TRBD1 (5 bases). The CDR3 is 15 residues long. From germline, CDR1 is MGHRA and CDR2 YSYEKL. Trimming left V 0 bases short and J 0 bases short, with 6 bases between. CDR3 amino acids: CASSQDDSSYNEQFF. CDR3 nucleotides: TGCGCCAGCAGCCAAGATGACAGCTCCTACAATGAGCAGTTCTTC.

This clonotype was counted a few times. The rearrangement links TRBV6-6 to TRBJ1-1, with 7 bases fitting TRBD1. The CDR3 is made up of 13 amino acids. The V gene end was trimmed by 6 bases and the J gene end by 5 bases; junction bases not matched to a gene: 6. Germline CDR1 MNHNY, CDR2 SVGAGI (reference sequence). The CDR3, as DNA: TGTGCCAGCAGACAGACAGGGTCGACTGAAGCTTTCTTT. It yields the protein CASRQTGSTEAFF.

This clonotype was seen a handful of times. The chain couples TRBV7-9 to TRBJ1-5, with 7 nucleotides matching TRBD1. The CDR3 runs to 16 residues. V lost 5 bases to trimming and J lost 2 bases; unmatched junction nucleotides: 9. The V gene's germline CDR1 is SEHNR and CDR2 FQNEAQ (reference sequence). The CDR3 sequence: CASSRSTGEGNQPQHF. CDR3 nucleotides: TGTGCCAGCAGCCGATCCACAGGGGAGGGCAATCAGCCCCAGCATTTT.

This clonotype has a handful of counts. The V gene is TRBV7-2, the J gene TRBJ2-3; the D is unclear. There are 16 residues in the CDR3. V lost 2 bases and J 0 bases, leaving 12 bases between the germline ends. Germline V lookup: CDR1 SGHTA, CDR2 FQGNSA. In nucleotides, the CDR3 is TGTGCCAGCAGCTTACAGCCCGAAACTAGCACAGATACGCAGTATTTT. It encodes CASSLQPETSTDTQYF.